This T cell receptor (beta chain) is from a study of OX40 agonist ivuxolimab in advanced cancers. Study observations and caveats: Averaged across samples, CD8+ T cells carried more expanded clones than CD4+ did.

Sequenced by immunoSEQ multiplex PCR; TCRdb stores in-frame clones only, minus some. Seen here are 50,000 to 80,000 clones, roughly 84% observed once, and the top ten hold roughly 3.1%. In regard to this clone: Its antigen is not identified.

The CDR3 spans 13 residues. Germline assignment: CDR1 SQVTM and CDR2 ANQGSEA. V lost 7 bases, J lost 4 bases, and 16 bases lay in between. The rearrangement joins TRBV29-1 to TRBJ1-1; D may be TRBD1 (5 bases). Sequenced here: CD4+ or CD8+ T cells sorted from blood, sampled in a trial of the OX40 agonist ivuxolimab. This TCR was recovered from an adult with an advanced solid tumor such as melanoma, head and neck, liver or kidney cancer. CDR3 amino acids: CSAAAGGGTEAFF. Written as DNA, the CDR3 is TGCAGCGCGGCCGCGGGGGGGGGCACTGAAGCTTTCTTT.